What follows are 31 T cell receptor beta chains derived from one specimen sequenced in a study of blood T cells in healthy people across ages. Sample-barcoded 5' priming and a J-beta primer mix drove a second PCR of roughly 7 to 11 cycles. TCRdb reprocessed the 5' RACE reads with MiXCR, giving one entry per CDR3 protein. Of hundreds of thousands of distinct CDR3 sequences in the sample, roughly 44% are singletons; the top ten hold 20%. The specimen was blood. The origin of the receptors is a woman in her sixties in good health.

This chain joins TRBV15 and TRBJ1-2; D call uncertain. The CDR3 consists of 15 residues. Germline-derived CDR1 and CDR2 are LNHNV and YYDKDF (reference sequence). With 0 bases removed from V and 4 bases from J, the gap between germline ends came to 12 bases. The CDR3 coding sequence is TGTGCCACCAGCAGAGATGTCGCAGAGTTCTATGGCTACACCTTC. Protein product: CATSRDVAEFYGYTF.

This clonotype was seen a handful of times. This chain connects TRBV12-3 or TRBV12-4 to TRBJ2-1; weak D call: TRBD2 (5 bases). Between the trimmed V and J ends, which lost 0 bases and 9 bases, there was a span of 9 bases. The CDR3 extends over 13 amino acids. CDR3 region: CASSLADYREQFF. CDR3 in DNA: TGTGCCAGCAGTTTAGCAGACTACCGTGAGCAGTTCTTC.

J is TRBJ1-4 and V is TRBV5-1, with 8 bases identical to TRBD1. In germline, CDR1 is SGHRS, CDR2 YFSETQ. Trimming took 4 bases from V and 8 from J; bases not matched to a gene: 10. The CDR3 is 15 residues long. This chain's CDR3 is CASSLPGGLGEKLFF. CDR3 coding DNA: TGCGCCAGCAGCCTCCCAGGGGGCCTCGGAGAAAAACTGTTTTTT.

This clonotype came up once. This sequence may be a read error, since a much larger clone differs from it by one base. The chain links TRBV12-3 or TRBV12-4 to TRBJ2-3, with no clear D. V was trimmed by 5 bases and J by 7 bases, leaving 10 bases between them. The CDR3 loop spans 12 amino acids. CDR3 residues: CASSLSAHTQYF. The CDR3 bases are TGTGCCAGCAGTCTGAGCGCCCATACGCAGTATTTT.

The chain uses TRBV11-2 and TRBJ2-1; 9 bases match TRBD2. V was clipped by 4 bases and J by 2 bases; unmatched bases: 15. The germline CDR1 and CDR2 sequences are SGHAT and FQNNGV. This CDR3 spans 19 amino acids. The CDR3 nucleotides are TGTGCCAGCAGCTCTATTACTAGCGGGCCCGCTACGCCCTACAATGAGCAGTTCTTC. Protein: CASSSITSGPATPYNEQFF.

The V and J genes are TRBV14 and TRBJ2-1, with D possibly matching TRBD1 (5 bases). Looked up from germline, CDR1 is SGHDN and CDR2 is FVKESK. The CDR3 loop spans 15 amino acids. Trimming cost V 4 bases and J 7 bases, with 17 bases left between them. The CDR3 DNA follows: TGTGCCAGCAGCCCGCTTCAGCATAGGGGAAATGAGCAGTTCTTC. Translated: CASSPLQHRGNEQFF.

The CDR3 spells CASSRKREGIEQFF. In DNA form, the CDR3 reads TGTGCCAGCAGTAGAAAGCGGGAGGGAATTGAGCAGTTCTTC. The rearrangement joins TRBV6-1 to TRBJ2-1; TRBD2 aligns across 10 bases. V gave up 5 bases and J gave up 9 bases; unmatched junction bases: 7. The CDR3 covers 14 residues. Per the germline V gene, CDR1 is MNHNS and CDR2 is SASEGT.

This clonotype was counted a few times. V gene TRBV7-3 combines with J gene TRBJ2-5; weak D call: TRBD2 (6 bases). V was trimmed by 5 bases and J by 2 bases, leaving 15 bases between them. In germline, CDR1 is SGHTA, CDR2 FQGTGA. CDR3 size: 15 residues. The CDR3 region has the DNA TGTGCCAGCAGCGCCAGTAGCGGCGGGCAAGAGACCCAGTACTTC. This codes for CASSASSGGQETQYF.

The chain carries TRBV3-1 and TRBJ2-3, with no clear D. V was pared by 3 bases and J by 2 bases, with 12 bases between. CDR1 and CDR2 from the germline V gene are LGHDT and YNNKEL (reference sequence). This CDR3 comprises 15 residues. In nucleotides, the CDR3 is TGTGCCAGCAGCCAGCTTGGGCCAATCACAGATACGCAGTATTTT. This codes for CASSQLGPITDTQYF.

As to this clonotype: A read error may explain this, as a much larger clone is one base away. This chain joins TRBV11-2 and TRBJ2-5, with TRBD2 identical over 14 bases. Germline values: CDR1 SGHAT, CDR2 FQNNGV. This CDR3 spans 16 amino acids. V lost 7 bases to trimming and J lost 5 bases; unmatched junction nucleotides: 9. CDR3 sequence reads: CASNLTSGGAWETQYF. The CDR3 DNA reads as TGTGCCAGCAACTTGACTAGCGGGGGGGCCTGGGAGACCCAGTACTTC. The full variable domain, with the rest looked up from reference TRBV11-2 and TRBJ2-5, is EAGVAQSPRYKIIEKRQSVAFWCNPISGHATLYWYQQILGQGPKLLIQFQNNGVVDDSQLPKDRFSAERLKGVDSTLKIQPAKLEDSAVYLCASNLTSGGAWETQYFGPGTRLLVL.

The count of this clonotype is one. A much larger clone lies a single base off, so this may be a read error. This sequence joins TRBV7-3 and TRBJ2-3; 8 bases are a match to TRBD2. The CDR3 is 14 residues long. Germline CDR1 and CDR2: SGHTA and FQGTGA. V dropped 4 bases and J dropped 6; count of bases not matched to a gene: 6. This CDR3 reads CASSWGGLVDTQYF. Written as DNA, the CDR3 is TGTGCCAGCAGCTGGGGGGGACTAGTGGATACGCAGTATTTT.

The rearrangement links TRBV14 to TRBJ1-2, with D maybe TRBD1 (5 bases). Trimming pared 0 bases from V and 5 bases from J, leaving 10 bases between. The CDR3 extends over 14 amino acids. Germline CDR1 reads SGHDN; CDR2 reads FVKESK. CDR3 region: CASSQDGGGYGYTF. The CDR3 DNA reads as TGTGCCAGCAGCCAAGATGGGGGGGGGTATGGCTACACCTTC. The entire variable domain, with the rest obtained from reference TRBV14 and TRBJ1-2, is as follows: EAGVTQFPSHSVIEKGQTVTLRCDPISGHDNLYWYRRVMGKEIKFLLHFVKESKQDESGMPNNRFLAERTGGTYSTLKVQPAELEDSGVYFCASSQDGGGYGYTFGSGTRLTVV.

This clonotype has a handful of counts. The CDR3 loop is CATSDLGTKNTEAFF. The CDR3 coding sequence is TGTGCCACCAGTGATTTAGGGACAAAGAACACTGAAGCTTTCTTT. The chain links TRBV24-1 to TRBJ1-1, with D tentatively TRBD1 (6 bases). The V gene's germline CDR1 is KGHDR and CDR2 SFDVKD. This CDR3 spans 15 amino acids. The V end was cut by 1 base, the J end by 1 base, with 9 bases between.

CDR3 sequence reads: CASSRTGRGVGYNEQFF. In nucleotides, the CDR3 is TGTGCCAGCAGCCGGACGGGTCGCGGAGTAGGTTACAATGAGCAGTTCTTC. V and J are TRBV14 and TRBJ2-1; the D is unclear. The CDR3 spans 17 residues. The germline V gene has CDR1 SGHDN and CDR2 FVKESK. Between the trimmed V and J ends, which lost 4 bases and 4 bases, there was a span of 20 bases.

The rearrangement links TRBV7-2 to TRBJ2-1, with 14 bases lining up with TRBD2. The germline gives CDR1 SGHTA, CDR2 FQGNSA. J lost 0 bases, V lost 5 bases, and 9 bases had no gene match. CDR3 size: 19 residues. CDR3 protein: CASSPGTSGGYSSYNEQFF. The CDR3 DNA is TGTGCCAGCAGCCCAGGGACTAGCGGGGGTTACAGCTCCTACAATGAGCAGTTCTTC.

The chain couples TRBV7-6 to TRBJ2-1, with 11 positions matching TRBD2. The V segment lost 1 base and the J segment 4 bases; nucleotides outside the gene matches: 3. This CDR3 comprises 16 residues. Germline lookup yields CDR1 SGHVS and CDR2 FNYEAQ. In DNA, the CDR3 is TGTGCCAGCAGCTTAGGGTGGACTAGCGGGTACAATGAGCAGTTCTTC. It encodes CASSLGWTSGYNEQFF.

This clonotype was recorded a few times. V usage is TRBV27 and J usage is TRBJ2-3; D is undetermined. Germline loops: CDR1 MNHEY, CDR2 SMNVEV (reference sequence). The germline V and J ends were trimmed by 3 bases and 2 bases, with 15 bases remaining between them. The CDR3 runs 16 residues. Here the CDR3 reads CASSFRRTGPTDTQYF. CDR3 nucleotide sequence: TGTGCCAGCAGTTTCAGGCGGACCGGGCCCACAGATACGCAGTATTTT.

Regarding this clonotype: A junction end diverges from the germline sequence, so it may reflect a read error. This chain joins TRBV9 and TRBJ2-3; 9 bases fit TRBD2. Germline CDR1 reads SGDLS; CDR2 reads YYNGEE. The CDR3 length is 16 residues. The CDR3 DNA is TGTGCCAGCACCCCTTTGGCGGGAGGGCCGGGGGATACGCGGTATTTT. Its translation is CASTPLAGGPGDTRYF. Full variable domain (missing parts from reference TRBV9 and TRBJ2-3): DSGVTQTPKHLITATGQRVTLRCSPRSGDLSVYWYQQSLDQGLQFLIQYYNGEERAKGNILERFSAQQFPDLHSELNLSSLELGDSALYFCASTPLAGGPGDTRYFGPGTRLTVL.

The chain links TRBV28 to TRBJ2-2; D is possibly TRBD1 (6 bases). V was shortened by 5 bases and J by 2 bases, with 18 bases between the two germline ends. In germline, CDR1 is MDHEN, CDR2 SYDVKM. This CDR3 contains 17 residues. The CDR3 coding sequence is TGTGCCAGCAGTCTGAAACTGGGACACACTAACACCGGGGAGCTGTTTTTT. It codes for CASSLKLGHTNTGELFF.

The chain links TRBV20-1 to TRBJ1-4, with 8 bases lining up with TRBD1. The CDR3 covers 13 residues. After removal of 6 bases from V and 8 bases from J, the junction contained 8 bases not matched to a gene. Germline V gene data show CDR1 as DFQATT and CDR2 as SNEGSKA (reference sequence). This CDR3 is CSARTGPGEKLFF. CDR3 sequence (DNA): TGCAGTGCCAGGACAGGGCCAGGGGAAAAACTGTTTTTT.

Worth noting for this clonotype: This could be a read error, since a much larger clone is one nucleotide away. The rearrangement links TRBV7-3 to TRBJ2-7; 13 nucleotides agree with TRBD2. Trimming at V came to 5 bases and at J to 7 bases, leaving 11 bases not matched to a gene. The CDR3 runs to 16 residues. Germline CDR1 is SGHTA and CDR2 is FQGTGA. The CDR3 bases are TGTGCCAGCAGCAGACTAGCGGGGGGCTCCTACAATGAGCAGTACTTC. Protein: CASSRLAGGSYNEQYF. Using reference TRBV7-3 and TRBJ2-7 for the parts outside the CDR3, the full variable domain is GAGVSQTPSNKVTEKGKYVELRCDPISGHTALYWYRQSLGQGPEFLIYFQGTGAADDSGLPNDRFFAVRPEGSVSTLKIQRTERGDSAVYLCASSRLAGGSYNEQYFGPGTRLTVT.

This clonotype was recorded a few times. The chain joins TRBV2 to TRBJ1-5, with TRBD1 as a possible D gene (5 bases). Germline V CDR1 and CDR2: SNHLY, FYNNEI. The ends were cut back, 6 bases at V and 1 base at J, with 7 bases in the middle. CDR3 length equals 13 residues. DNA of the CDR3: TGTGCCAGCAGAGCAGGGAGCAATCAGCCCCAGCATTTT. Translated, it gives CASRAGSNQPQHF.

For this clonotype: Compared with germline, one end of the junction differs, possibly owing to a read error. CDR3 amino acids: CACSLGEREGGEQYF. The DNA for the CDR3 is TGTGCCTGCAGCTTAGGGGAGCGGGAGGGTGGTGAGCAGTACTTC. This chain joins TRBV11-2 and TRBJ2-7; TRBD2 matches 10 bases. Germline CDR1 and CDR2: SGHAT and FQNNGV. The CDR3 consists of 15 residues.

Turning to this clonotype: A junction boundary mismatches the germline segment, possibly from a read error. The chain couples TRBV6-1 to TRBJ1-2; tentatively, D is TRBD1 (5 bases). This CDR3 has 18 residues. Germline-derived CDR1 and CDR2 are MNHNS and SASEGT. The chain's CDR3 is CANSEAFQGMGSNYGYTF. DNA of the CDR3: TGTGCCAACAGTGAAGCGTTTCAGGGTATGGGATCTAACTATGGCTACACCTTC.

V and J are TRBV20-1 and TRBJ2-1; TRBD2 matches at 10 bases. Germline trimming cut 3 bases from V and 8 bases from J; bases unmatched to any gene: 7. The CDR3 sequence is 14 residues long. Germline-derived CDR1 and CDR2 are DFQATT and SNEGSKA (reference sequence). In nucleotides, the CDR3 is TGCAGTGCTAGGCCCAGCGGGGGGGTCTATGAGCAGTTCTTC. Protein: CSARPSGGVYEQFF.

The CDR3 DNA reads TGCAGCGGTGTCCGACAGGAGATCTATGGCTACACCTTC. This gives the protein CSGVRQEIYGYTF. The chain employs TRBV29-1 and TRBJ1-2; D might be TRBD1 (6 bases). The germline V and J ends were trimmed by 7 bases and 4 bases, with 16 bases remaining between them. This CDR3 is 13 amino acids long. CDR1 is SQVTM and CDR2 is ANQGSEA in the germline V gene.

The chain recombines TRBV27 with TRBJ2-1; D not certain. The V gene's germline CDR1 is MNHEY and CDR2 SMNVEV (reference sequence). V lost 3 bases to trimming and J lost 2 bases, with 11 bases between them. The CDR3 loop spans 15 amino acids. CDR3 DNA sequence: TGTGCCAGCAGTTTCACCAGGACCCCCTACAATGAGCAGTTCTTC. Its translation is CASSFTRTPYNEQFF.

This clonotype occurred a few times. The rearrangement joins TRBV7-9 to TRBJ2-5, with TRBD1 matching 8 bases. CDR3 length: 18 amino acids. CDR1 is SEHNR and CDR2 is FQNEAQ in the germline V gene (reference sequence). V shed 5 bases and J 1 base; nucleotides not matched to a gene: 15. The CDR3 sequence is CASSRWGDRTYLQETQYF. As DNA, the CDR3 is TGTGCCAGCAGCCGCTGGGGGGACAGGACCTACCTCCAAGAGACCCAGTACTTC.

This chain links TRBV6-6 with TRBJ2-1; 8 positions match TRBD1. The CDR3 has 14 amino acids. J was trimmed by 2 bases and V by 7 bases; bases with no gene match: 4. Germline CDR1 and CDR2: MNHNY and SVGAGI (reference sequence). CDR3 in DNA: TGTGCCAGCATTGACAGGGGAACCTACAATGAGCAGTTCTTC. This encodes CASIDRGTYNEQFF.

The chain uses TRBV2 and TRBJ1-4, with D maybe TRBD1 (6 bases). Germline assignment: CDR1 SNHLY and CDR2 FYNNEI. The CDR3 spans 14 residues. V was pared by 6 bases and J by 5 bases, with 13 bases between. The CDR3 nucleotides are TGTGCCAGCAGCGGGGGCGGGGGCAATGAAAAACTGTTTTTT. This codes for CASSGGGGNEKLFF.

The rearrangement links TRBV7-2 to TRBJ2-5; perhaps D is TRBD1 or TRBD2 (5 bases each). CDR1 is SGHTA and CDR2 is FQGNSA in the germline V gene. CDR3 length: 14 amino acids. V lost 5 bases and J lost 1, with 11 bases in between. The CDR3 DNA reads as TGTACCAGCAGCCCCCCGGGGACCCAAGAGACCCAGTACTTC. Translated: CTSSPPGTQETQYF.